The clone carrying this TCR beta chain turned up a few times. Its antigen is not identified. Germline assignment: CDR1 MNHEY and CDR2 SVGEGT. After removal of 7 bases from V and 7 bases from J, the junction contained 14 bases not matched to a gene. The CDR3 covers 16 residues. The sample is drawn from a study of T cell repertoires in cytomegalovirus infection. TCRdb used MiXCR to reprocess the reads, holding one entry per CDR3 protein. The data show approximately 310,000 distinct CDR3 sequences, about 25% seen once. The chain combines TRBV6-2 or TRBV6-3 with TRBJ1-5; TRBD1 agrees at 9 bases. The sample was cultured PBMCs, taken from culture after CMV antigen stimulation. This TCR derives from a human donor in good health (CMV status not recorded). Some clones in this sample may be carry-over from other donors' samples. The CDR3 nucleotides read TGTGCCAGCACCATATCAGGGACAGGGAGTATCCAGCCCCAGCATTTT. Protein sequence: CASTISGTGSIQPQHF.